This record looks at one T cell receptor beta chain sequence and its context. The antigen is undetermined. This entry belongs to a study of shared clonotypes between healthy human individuals. Whole-study context: Per donor, CD8 memory used one plate, CD8 naive used two, CD4 memory used three and CD4 naive used three. General observations from the study: Clonotype sharing among donors was expected to depend on sequencing depth. Despite large depth, sorted-subset datasets appeared incompletely sequenced.

Germline V CDR1 and CDR2: MNHEY, SMNVEV (reference sequence). The CDR3 has 14 amino acids. V lost 8 bases and J lost 2; bases outside the gene matches: 9. CD8 cells regarded as naive lacked CD45RO, were positively chosen for CCR7, and omitted terminally differentiated effector memory CD45RA+ cells. TCRdb keeps only in-frame clones here, not all; method: immunoSEQ multiplex PCR. This sample yields a few million clones, of which around 93% are seen a single time; less than 2% belongs to the top ten. The TCR comes from a man aged 18 to 35 in good health. Some clones in this sample may be carry-over from other donors' samples. This chain connects TRBV27 to TRBJ2-7, with 7 bases lining up with TRBD1. The sequenced sample was naive CD8+ T cells from PBMCs. CDR3 bases: TGTGCCAGCGGGATCGGGACAGAGCCCTACGAGCAGTACTTC. It specifies CASGIGTEPYEQYF.